This TCR beta chain was recorded in a study of OX40 agonist ivuxolimab in advanced cancers. Study-level background: The costimulatory receptor OX40 (CD134) was targeted by ivuxolimab, a fully human IgG2 agonistic monoclonal antibody. Intravenous ivuxolimab was administered to patients every 2 weeks at six dose levels: 0.01, 0.1, 0.3, 1.5, 3 and 10 mg/kg. Of the approximately 50 dose-escalation patients, hepatocellular carcinoma was present in about 19, melanoma in around 15, renal cell carcinoma in 9 and head and neck cancer in 9. In the dose-escalation cohort, 82.7% of patients were male, and the mean age was approximately 60 years, with a range of 23 to 79. Prior anti-PD-1, anti-PD-L1 or anti-CTLA-4 therapy was permitted, and checkpoint inhibitors had been received by about 36% of dose-escalation patients. Partial responses occurred in three dose-escalation patients, of whom one had hepatocellular carcinoma and two had cutaneous melanoma. Peripheral TCRbeta sequencing aimed to test whether ivuxolimab altered TCR sequence diversity and caused clonal T-cell expansion. The paper reports the monotherapy dose-escalation portion (N ≈ 50 patients) of the phase I ivuxolimab trial.

Genomic DNA was isolated from the sorted cells so that the TCRbeta CDR3 region could be sequenced. TCRbeta CDR3 regions were sequenced using the immunoSEQ Assay. This is the immuneACCESS table as TCRdb keeps it, with only in-frame sequences that have V and J called. A part of the clones is gone; compared with another copy, unresolved V genes explain less than half, and the rest is unexplained. The sample table holds roughly 90,000 clones, of which approximately 91% were seen once. Clones ranked in the top ten supply 0.71% of the sample. Patients with autoimmune disease history or receiving systemic immunosuppression were excluded from the trial. Peripheral blood for TCR sequencing was collected from all dose cohorts at baseline, on cycle 4 day 1, and on cycle 7 day 1. Samples were obtained from an open-label, multicenter, first-in-human phase I dose-escalation trial of ivuxolimab. Adults with locally advanced or metastatic melanoma, renal cell carcinoma, hepatocellular carcinoma or head and neck squamous cell carcinoma were enrolled in the trial. Before TCR sequencing, CD4+ T cells and CD8+ T cells from peripheral blood were sorted into separate populations.

Points on this clone: Its antigen is not yet known. There are no base qualities to consult, and no much larger clone falls within one base.

The CDR3 measures 15 amino acids from cysteine to phenylalanine. The CDR3 DNA has 45 bases and is translated from base 1. The trim is 5 bases for V and 0 bases for J, with a gap of 14 bases between the germline ends. For CDR1 and CDR2, the germline V gene lists SGHTA and FQGNSA. Beyond this particular receptor, the publication reports: After ivuxolimab, expanded clones were on average more numerous among CD8+ T cells than among CD4+ T cells. Low levels of normalized T-cell clonal expansion were also shown by some nonresponding patients. In partial responders in the 0.1-3.0 mg/kg groups, normalized peripheral clonal expansion was found to be among the lowest, especially among CD8+ T cells. Which antigens the clonally expanded peripheral T cells were specific for was not determined. At doses of 0.1 to 3.0 mg/kg, clonal expansion of both CD4+ and CD8+ blood T cells was observed from baseline to week 6.

The source was CD4+ or CD8+ T cells sorted from blood, collected in a trial of the OX40 agonist ivuxolimab. The rearranged segments are TRBV7-2 and TRBJ2-7, with TRBD1 tentatively as D gene (6 bases match). The receptor was isolated from an adult with an advanced solid tumor such as melanoma, head and neck, liver or kidney cancer. The DNA sequence is TGTGCCAGCAGCCTGGGGGCACTCGGCTCCTACGAGCAGTACTTC. It is translated as CASSLGALGSYEQYF.